A selection of T cell receptor beta chains follows, all from one sample in a study of blood T cell repertoires in COVID-19. Clones were read by immunoSEQ multiplex PCR, and TCRdb kept only the in-frame ones, dropping some. The table has around 300,000 clones, nearly 90% seen once. Sequenced input: PBMCs or T cells enriched from blood (not recorded which). The receptors come from a young woman who had recovered from COVID-19. The CDR3 runs from the conserved cysteine through the conserved F or W. The order of the fields is clone size, V gene, D gene, J gene, CDR3 protein, CDR3 DNA. D genes are given only for firm matches. Only some rows state a clone size, as once, few, many or a class for expanded clones.

once	TRBV7-8	-	TRBJ1-2	CASSLYQRARANYGYTF	TGTGCCAGCAGCTTGTACCAACGGGCCAGGGCTAACTATGGCTACACCTTC
-	TRBV7-9	TRBD1	TRBJ1-5	CASSLVGTGDDNQPQHF	TGTGCCAGCAGCTTAGTTGGGACAGGGGACGACAATCAGCCCCAGCATTTT
-	TRBV24-1	-	TRBJ1-3	CGPKGGEAGNTIYF	TGTGGACCTAAAGGGGGGGAAGCGGGAAACACCATATATTTT
-	TRBV6-5	-	TRBJ1-1	CASSSPTGTEAFF	TGTGCCAGCAGTTCCCCAACGGGCACTGAAGCTTTCTTT
-	TRBV3-1/TRBV3-2	-	TRBJ2-3	CASSLRGGSTDTQYF	TGTGCCAGCAGCCTTAGGGGCGGATCCACAGATACGCAGTATTTT
-	TRBV4-1	-	TRBJ2-1	CASSQLPGLNNEQFF	TGCGCCAGCAGCCAATTACCGGGACTTAACAATGAGCAGTTCTTC
-	TRBV19	-	TRBJ2-2	CASIQGNGELFF	TGTGCCAGTATCCAGGGGAACGGGGAGCTGTTTTTT
-	TRBV3-1/TRBV3-2	-	TRBJ1-5	CASSQAYGTSSNQPQHF	TGTGCCAGCAGCCAAGCTTACGGGACAAGTAGCAATCAGCCCCAGCATTTT
-	TRBV5-4	-	TRBJ2-3	CASSRESQDTQYF	TGTGCCAGCAGTAGAGAATCTCAAGATACGCAGTATTTT
-	TRBV9	-	TRBJ2-1	CASSVTEINNEQFF	TGTGCCAGCAGCGTAACAGAAATAAACAATGAGCAGTTCTTC
-	TRBV7-8	-	TRBJ1-2	CASTLLNRRVPNYGYTF	TGTGCCAGCACGTTACTGAACAGAAGAGTACCTAACTATGGCTACACCTTC
-	TRBV19	TRBD1	TRBJ1-2	CASSIGQGAFYGYTF	TGTGCCAGTAGTATCGGACAGGGGGCATTCTATGGCTACACCTTC
-	TRBV7-2	-	TRBJ1-1	CASRHRAEDTEAFF	TGTGCCAGCAGACACAGGGCTGAGGACACTGAAGCTTTCTTT
-	TRBV28	TRBD1	TRBJ2-3	CASGLGTATDTQYF	TGTGCCAGCGGATTGGGGACAGCAACAGATACGCAGTATTTT
-	TRBV19	TRBD1	TRBJ1-2	CASINPGQTNYGYTF	TGTGCCAGTATCAACCCGGGACAGACTAACTATGGCTACACCTTC
-	TRBV27	-	TRBJ1-2	CASSSGGGYTF	TGTGCCAGCAGCTCTGGGGGGGGCTACACCTTC
-	TRBV6-5	-	TRBJ2-7	CASSYYSYEQYF	TGTGCCAGCAGTTACTATAGCTACGAGCAGTACTTC
few	TRBV6-5	-	TRBJ1-5	CASNGILWSDQPQHF	TGTGCCAGCAACGGAATCTTGTGGAGTGACCAGCCCCAGCATTTT
once	TRBV7-3	TRBD1	TRBJ2-5	CASSASTGKAQYF	TGTGCCAGCAGCGCCTCGACAGGGAAAGCCCAGTACTTC
-	TRBV7-2	TRBD2	TRBJ2-7	CASSLTRTSGRHEQYF	TGTGCCAGCAGCTTAACGCGGACTAGCGGGAGGCACGAGCAGTACTTC
-	TRBV7-9	TRBD1	TRBJ1-5	CASSRQGGDQPQHF	TGTGCCAGCAGCCGACAGGGTGGTGATCAGCCCCAGCATTTT
-	TRBV30	-	TRBJ1-1	CAWSVYPPSGKNTEAFF	TGTGCCTGGAGTGTATATCCGCCCAGCGGGAAAAACACTGAAGCTTTCTTT